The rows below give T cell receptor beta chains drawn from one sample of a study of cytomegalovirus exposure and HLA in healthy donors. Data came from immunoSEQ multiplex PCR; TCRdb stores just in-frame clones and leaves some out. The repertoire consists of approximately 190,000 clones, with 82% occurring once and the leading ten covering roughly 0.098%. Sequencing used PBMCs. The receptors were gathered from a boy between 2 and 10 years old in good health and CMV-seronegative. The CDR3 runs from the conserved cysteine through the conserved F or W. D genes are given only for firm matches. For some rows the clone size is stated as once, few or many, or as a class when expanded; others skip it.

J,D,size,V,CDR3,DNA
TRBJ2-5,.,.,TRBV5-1,CASSYHQWDYQETQYF,TGCGCCAGCAGCTACCATCAGTGGGACTACCAAGAGACCCAGTACTTC
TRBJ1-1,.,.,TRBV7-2,CASSYRFEAFF,TGTGCCAGCAGCTACAGATTTGAAGCTTTCTTT
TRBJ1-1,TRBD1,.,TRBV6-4,CASSEQGGANTEAFF,TGTGCCAGCAGTGAACAGGGGGGTGCGAACACTGAAGCTTTCTTT
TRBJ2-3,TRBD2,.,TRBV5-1,CASSFSGGAGDTQYF,TGCGCCAGCAGCTTTAGCGGGGGGGCCGGGGATACGCAGTATTTT
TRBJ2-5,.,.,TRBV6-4,CASSDGGGETQYF,TGTGCCAGCAGTGACGGAGGCGGGGAGACCCAGTACTTC
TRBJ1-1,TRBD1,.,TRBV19,CASLGQGMPEAFF,TGTGCCAGTTTGGGACAGGGGATGCCTGAAGCTTTCTTT
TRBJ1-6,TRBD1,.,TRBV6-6,CASSYGTDNSPLHF,TGTGCCAGCAGTTACGGGACAGACAATTCACCCCTCCACTTT
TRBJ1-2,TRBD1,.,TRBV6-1,CASSSGQGSYGYTF,TGTGCCAGCAGCTCGGGACAGGGTAGCTATGGCTACACCTTC
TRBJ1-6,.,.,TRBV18,CASLGRVTNSPLHF,TGTGCCAGCCTCGGGAGGGTGACAAATTCACCCCTCCACTTT
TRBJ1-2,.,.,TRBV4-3,CASSRDRTVEGYTF,TGCGCCAGCAGCCGGGATCGGACAGTAGAGGGCTACACCTTC
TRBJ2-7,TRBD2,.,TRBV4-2,CASSQELAASYEQYF,TGTGCCAGCAGCCAAGAACTAGCGGCTTCCTACGAGCAGTACTTC
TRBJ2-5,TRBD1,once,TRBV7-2,CASSHPRDSSQETQYF,TGTGCCAGCAGCCACCCCCGGGACAGCTCTCAAGAGACCCAGTACTTC
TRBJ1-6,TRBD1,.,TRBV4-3,CASSFTGDYNSPLHF,TGCGCCAGCAGCTTCACAGGGGATTATAATTCACCCCTCCACTTT
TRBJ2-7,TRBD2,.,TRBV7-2,CASSLVAGGSYEQYF,TGTGCCAGCAGCTTAGTAGCGGGGGGCTCCTACGAGCAGTACTTC
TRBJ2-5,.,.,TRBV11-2,CASSLRTQTQYF,TGTGCCAGCAGCTTGCGTACGCAGACCCAGTACTTC
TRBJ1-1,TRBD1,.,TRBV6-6,CASSPTGLAEAFF,TGTGCCAGCAGCCCGACAGGGCTGGCTGAAGCTTTCTTT
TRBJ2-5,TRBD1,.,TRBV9,CASSPRQGEETQYF,TGTGCCAGCAGCCCCCGCCAGGGGGAAGAGACCCAGTACTTC
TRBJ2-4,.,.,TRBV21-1,CASSKKTSGGVKNIQYF,TGTGCCAGCAGCAAGAAGACTAGCGGGGGGGTAAAAAACATTCAGTACTTC
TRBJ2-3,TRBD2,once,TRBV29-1,CSVGPGRVGTDTQYF,TGCAGCGTAGGGCCCGGGAGGGTAGGCACAGATACGCAGTATTTT
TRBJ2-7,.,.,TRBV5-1,CASSFATLRYEQYF,TGCGCCAGCAGCTTCGCCACACTAAGATACGAGCAGTACTTC
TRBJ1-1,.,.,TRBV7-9,CASSLQGSDLTEAFF,TGTGCCAGCAGCTTACAGGGCAGCGACTTGACTGAAGCTTTCTTT
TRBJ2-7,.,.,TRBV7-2,CASSLGDGDYEQYF,TGTGCCAGCAGCTTAGGCGACGGGGACTACGAGCAGTACTTC